The 13 T cell receptor beta chains presented below share a single source sample, sequenced in a study of T-cell reconstitution after alpha-beta-depleted transplantation in children. As it was prepared, the TCRbeta library received unique molecular identifiers. TCRdb re-analysed the PCR reads in MiXCR, keeping a single row per CDR3 protein. The sample records about 980,000 distinct CDR3 sequences, about 26% being singletons. The specimen was PBMCs, mostly from graft donor cells, collected 360 days after TCRalphabeta/CD19-depleted stem cell transplant. Every receptor here comes from a boy under two years old who had a stem cell transplant for SCID, so the T cells may come from the graft donor.

This clonotype was detected ten times or more. The chain combines TRBV29-1 with TRBJ2-1; D is uncertain. CDR1 is SQVTM, CDR2 ANQGSEA, per germline. The V end was cut by 6 bases, the J end by 9 bases, with 15 bases between. The CDR3 covers 12 residues. The CDR3 bases are TGCAGCGTGCAGGTAAAGTGGGGTGAGCAGTTCTTC. Translated, it gives CSVQVKWGEQFF.

This clonotype was observed once. The chain is built from TRBV19 and TRBJ1-1, with D tentatively TRBD1 (5 bases). Germline V lookup: CDR1 LNHDA, CDR2 SQIVND (reference sequence). V lost 4 bases and J 0 bases, leaving 12 bases between the germline ends. This CDR3 contains 15 residues. In DNA form, the CDR3 reads TGTGCCAGTAGTAATCCGTCCAGGGTGAACACTGAAGCTTTCTTT. Its translation: CASSNPSRVNTEAFF.

The gene calls are TRBV3-1 and TRBJ2-3; TRBD2 matches 8 bases. The CDR3 runs to 14 residues. The ends lost 1 base at V and 5 bases at J; junction bases unmatched: 2. Per the germline V gene, CDR1 is LGHDT and CDR2 is YNNKEL (reference sequence). CDR3 sequence: CASSQVSGGDTQYF. CDR3 nucleotides: TGTGCCAGCAGCCAAGTAAGCGGGGGAGATACGCAGTATTTT.

This clonotype turned up a few times. The chain combines TRBV5-5 with TRBJ2-1, with a tentative D call TRBD1 (6 bases). From germline, CDR1 is SGHKS and CDR2 YYEKEE (reference sequence). Between the trimmed V and J ends, which lost 7 bases and 2 bases, there was a span of 22 bases. The CDR3 has 17 amino acids. CDR3 DNA sequence: TGTGCCAGCGACGGAGGCCATGACAGGAACACCTACAATGAGCAGTTCTTC. As protein: CASDGGHDRNTYNEQFF.

This clonotype was counted only a few times. The CDR3 DNA follows: TGTGCCAGCAGTTTAAGGGGTCCTAATGAAAAACTGTTTTTT. It is translated as CASSLRGPNEKLFF. The chain employs TRBV12-3 or TRBV12-4 and TRBJ1-4, with D tentatively TRBD1 (5 bases). Trimming cost V 2 bases and J 3 bases, with 7 bases left between them. The CDR3 consists of 14 residues.

The chain carries TRBV30 and TRBJ2-7; a weak D match, TRBD2 (6 bases). The CDR3 consists of 10 residues. V shed 2 bases and J shed 7 bases, with 6 bases lying between them. Germline assignment: CDR1 GTSNPN and CDR2 SVGIG (reference sequence). CDR3 region: CAWSREEQYF. In nucleotides, the CDR3 is TGTGCCTGGAGTCGGGAGGAGCAGTACTTC.

The chain links TRBV12-3 or TRBV12-4 to TRBJ1-3; D gene ambiguous. The V gene lost 3 bases and the J gene lost 4 bases, with 13 bases spanning the gap. This CDR3 spans 15 amino acids. This CDR3 is CASSFSGSAGNTIYF. The DNA of the CDR3 is TGTGCCAGCAGTTTTTCGGGCAGCGCGGGAAACACCATATATTTT.

The chain is built from TRBV20-1 and TRBJ1-3; no firm D call. CDR1 is DFQATT, CDR2 SNEGSKA, per germline (reference sequence). V lost 1 base to trimming and J lost 4 bases, with 5 bases between them. The CDR3 runs 12 residues. The CDR3 sequence: CSARGRGNTIYF. The CDR3 DNA sequence: TGCAGTGCTAGAGGCAGAGGAAACACCATATATTTT.

On this clonotype: The junction departs from the called germline gene at one end, perhaps through a read error. DNA for the CDR3: TGTGCCAGCATCTCAAGGAGGACTAGCGGGGGCCCTATACAAGAGAGCCAGTACTTC. Its protein is CASISRRTSGGPIQESQYF. The chain carries TRBV2 and TRBJ2-5; 13 bases agree with TRBD2. The CDR3 extends over 19 amino acids. From germline, CDR1 is SNHLY and CDR2 FYNNEI.

The chain links TRBV12-3 or TRBV12-4 to TRBJ2-7; 8 bases are a match to TRBD1. V dropped 3 bases and J dropped 2; count of bases not matched to a gene: 6. The CDR3 is made up of 15 amino acids. CDR3 residues: CASSFHRGDTYEQYF. The CDR3 nucleotides are TGTGCCAGCAGTTTCCACAGGGGGGACACCTACGAGCAGTACTTC.

This clonotype has more than one count but fewer than ten. The rearrangement links TRBV27 to TRBJ2-3; TRBD2 matches at 7 bases. From germline, CDR1 is MNHEY and CDR2 SMNVEV (reference sequence). The CDR3 covers 14 residues. J was trimmed by 4 bases and V by 0 bases; bases with no gene match: 1. The CDR3 DNA reads TGTGCCAGCAGTTTATCGACTAGCCCAGATACGCAGTATTTT. Translation: CASSLSTSPDTQYF.

The V call is TRBV6-1, the J call TRBJ2-7, with D possibly being TRBD1 or TRBD2 (5 bases each). Germline V gene lookup returns CDR1 MNHNS and CDR2 SASEGT. V gave up 5 bases and J gave up 2 bases, with 13 bases separating them. The CDR3 has 14 amino acids. This CDR3 reads CASSRPGPPYEQYF. For the CDR3, the DNA is TGTGCCAGCAGTCGGCCGGGACCCCCCTACGAGCAGTACTTC.

The rearrangement joins TRBV12-3 or TRBV12-4 to TRBJ1-5; 9 bases map to TRBD1. Trimming cost V 1 base and J 7 bases; bases outside gene matches: 8. This CDR3 region has 16 residues. CDR3 bases: TGTGCCAGCAGTTTAGGGACAGGGGTTTCAGGGCAGCCCCAGCATTTT. Protein: CASSLGTGVSGQPQHF.